This T cell receptor (beta chain) was found in a study of T cell repertoires in cytomegalovirus infection. Details on this clonotype: Its specificity is not known.

TCRdb re-analysed the reads in MiXCR, keeping a single row per CDR3 protein. This sample has about 920,000 distinct CDR3 sequences, with approximately 32% found just once. The source of this sequence is a human donor in good health (CMV status not recorded). Some clones in this sample may be carry-over from other donors' samples. This specimen consisted of cultured CD8+ T cells from PBMCs, obtained from culture after CMV antigen stimulation.

The CDR3 sequence: CASNHRREAFF. The CDR3, as DNA: TGTGCCAGCAATCATCGACGTGAAGCTTTCTTT. The chain has TRBV28 and TRBJ1-1; D is undetermined. Trimming removed 7 bases at V and 7 bases at J, with 10 bases between. CDR3 length: 11 amino acids. Germline V gene data show CDR1 as MDHEN and CDR2 as SYDVKM.